This T cell receptor (beta chain) was sequenced in a study of PD-1 blockade in classical Hodgkin lymphoma. The time point is: cycle 4 day 1 (C4D1), after 6 weeks of nivolumab. In every patient, relapse followed autologous stem cell transplantation, while exposure to brentuximab vedotin differed. General study points: Whereas CD4+ TCR diversity had risen significantly by C4D1, CD8+ TCR diversity had not. According to reports, newly diagnosed patients had lower baseline TCR diversity than healthy donors, and relapsed/refractory patients had lower baseline TCR diversity still.

On this clone itself: Its antigen is not identified.

V was clipped by 5 bases and J by 5 bases, with 12 bases between them. Germline V gives CDR1 KGHSH, CDR2 LQKENI. This CDR3 is 13 amino acids long. Profiling relied on immunoSEQ multiplex PCR, and the TCRdb table lists in-frame clones only, not all of them. The sample has about 21,000 clones, more than 80% seen once. The chain is built from TRBV18 and TRBJ1-1, with unresolved D. The origin of this receptor is a human donor with classical Hodgkin lymphoma. The sequencing used peripheral blood mononuclear cells (PBMCs), collected before the fourth cycle of nivolumab. CDR3 amino acids: CASSNRDRTEAFF. CDR3 DNA sequence: TGTGCCAGCTCAAATAGGGATAGGACTGAAGCTTTCTTT.